This record looks at one TCR beta chain sequence and its context. This sample stems from a study of blood T cell repertoires in COVID-19. The wider study: Sites across the United States, Italy and Spain contributed samples from acute and convalescent COVID-19. PBMCs, B-cell-depleted T cells, or T cells were the source of the cDNA or gDNA that made up the material.

Trimming removed 0 bases at V and 7 bases at J, with 9 bases between. CDR3 length equals 13 residues. Germline assignment: CDR1 SGHRS and CDR2 YFSETQ. In the original analysis: It was from reference gene primer amplification that nucleated cell counts were estimated. Sequencing used immunoSEQ multiplex PCR; TCRdb keeps in-frame clones, though not all of them. For V, J and clone size, that table is used; D and trimming come from the DNA. The data contain 86,000 or so clones, roughly 91% of them singletons. V is TRBV5-1 and J is TRBJ2-3; weak D call: TRBD1 (6 bases). The clonotype was recovered from a woman between 45 and 60 years old in a cohort sampled during active COVID-19. The sequencing input was peripheral blood. The CDR3 nucleotides read TGCGCCAGCAGCTTGGAGGGGGATAATACGCAGTATTTT. It specifies CASSLEGDNTQYF.